Below, 19 T cell receptor beta chains from the same sample are listed, as sequenced in a study of human T cells and chemical hapten exposure. Time point here: healthy volunteer bleed at 2 weeks. Unfractionated whole blood was the source from which total RNA was extracted. From the RACE reads, TCRdb called clonotypes with MiXCR, one entry per CDR3 protein. Of under 95,000 distinct CDR3 sequences listed, around 9% are singletons. Sequencing was carried out using whole blood. Receptors were obtained from a female donor in good health. Some clones in this sample may be carry-over from other donors' samples.

This clonotype was recorded at least ten times. The gene calls are TRBV20-1 and TRBJ1-1; 9 nucleotides align to TRBD1. The V gene end was trimmed by 2 bases and the J gene end by 6 bases; junction bases not matched to a gene: 10. CDR1 and CDR2 (germline): DFQATT, SNEGSKA (reference sequence). This CDR3 is built from 15 residues. The chain's CDR3 is CSARPGTGIFPEAFF. CDR3 nucleotides: TGCAGTGCTAGACCAGGGACAGGGATCTTCCCTGAAGCTTTCTTT.

This clonotype was observed many times. At one boundary the junction diverges from the germline segment, which might be a read error. This chain uses TRBV6-2 or TRBV6-3 with TRBJ2-7, with 12 bases matching TRBD2. The CDR3 sequence is 14 residues long. Germline loops: CDR1 MNHEY, CDR2 SVGEGT. CDR3 amino acids: CASSDSETSGSGYF. The CDR3 DNA is TGTGCCAGCAGTGACTCCGAGACTAGCGGGAGCGGGTACTTC.

This clonotype was observed a few times. The genes are TRBV6-2 or TRBV6-3 and TRBJ2-2, with D uncertain. The CDR3 loop spans 14 amino acids. V gave up 4 bases and J gave up 1 base, with 7 bases separating them. Germline lookup yields CDR1 MNHEY and CDR2 SVGEGT. The CDR3 is CASSWGQNTGELFF. CDR3 in DNA: TGTGCCAGCAGTTGGGGTCAGAACACCGGGGAGCTGTTTTTT.

In this sample, this clonotype turned up a few times. The chain recombines TRBV28 with TRBJ1-2; D is possibly TRBD1 (5 bases). V lost 6 bases to trimming and J lost 4 bases, with 12 bases between them. Germline V gene lookup returns CDR1 MDHEN and CDR2 SYDVKM. This CDR3 contains 13 residues. The CDR3 sequence: CASRRQGGYGYTF. CDR3 DNA: TGTGCCAGCAGACGGCAGGGCGGCTATGGCTACACCTTC.

This clonotype was counted ten times or more. V and J are TRBV6-5 and TRBJ1-1, with TRBD1 matching over 7 bases. Trimming cost V 7 bases and J 0 bases; bases outside gene matches: 5. The CDR3 spans 14 residues. In germline, CDR1 is MNHEY, CDR2 SVGAGI. The CDR3 sequence: CASNPGQLNTEAFF. The CDR3, as DNA: TGTGCCAGCAACCCGGGACAGCTGAACACTGAAGCTTTCTTT.

The V and J genes are TRBV27 and TRBJ1-5; D is possibly TRBD1 (6 bases). Germline V gene sequence: CDR1 MNHEY, CDR2 SMNVEV (reference sequence). There are 15 residues in the CDR3. The V end was cut by 3 bases, the J end by 5 bases, with 14 bases between. The CDR3 DNA is TGTGCCAGCAGTTTGGGCGGGACACCGTATCAGCCCCAGCATTTT. Translating gives CASSLGGTPYQPQHF.

There are a few counts of this clonotype. The chain has TRBV29-1 and TRBJ2-1, with D uncertain. CDR3 length: 12 amino acids. In germline, CDR1 is SQVTM, CDR2 ANQGSEA. Trimming removed 5 bases from V and 4 bases from J, with 9 bases in between. CDR3: CSVYLPYNEQFF. CDR3 DNA sequence: TGCAGCGTTTATTTACCTTACAATGAGCAGTTCTTC.

Remarks on this clonotype: An end of the junction differs from the germline gene, which may be a read error. The V and J genes are TRBV20-1 and TRBJ2-3; 7 bases align to TRBD2. This CDR3 has 14 residues. Germline-derived CDR1 and CDR2 are DFQATT and SNEGSKA (reference sequence). CDR3 nucleotide sequence: TGCAGTGCTCCCCCAGCGGGACCCACAGATAAGCAGTATTTT. Amino acid sequence: CSAPPAGPTDKQYF.

In DNA form, the CDR3 reads TGTGCCACCAGTGACCTGGACAGGGGAAACACCGGGGAGCTGTTTTTT. Amino acid sequence: CATSDLDRGNTGELFF. This rearrangement joins TRBV24-1 to TRBJ2-2; 9 nucleotides line up with TRBD1. This CDR3 has 16 residues. The V and J ends lost 4 bases and 2 bases, in that order; junction bases with no gene match: 4. Per the germline V gene, CDR1 is KGHDR and CDR2 is SFDVKD.

At least ten counts were recorded for this clonotype. This chain connects TRBV6-4 to TRBJ2-1, with TRBD1 matching over 8 bases. The germline V gene encodes CDR1 MRHNA and CDR2 SNTAGT. With 10 bases clipped from V and 9 bases from J, the junction kept 5 bases outside the gene matches. The CDR3 is 11 residues long. CDR3 in amino acids: CATKGQGEQFF. In nucleotides, the CDR3 is TGTGCCACCAAAGGACAGGGTGAGCAGTTCTTC.

In its sample, this clonotype was seen a few times. This chain links TRBV14 with TRBJ2-3; unclear D gene. Per germline, CDR1 SGHDN and CDR2 FVKESK. V lost 1 base and J 3 bases, leaving 14 bases between the germline ends. CDR3 size: 16 residues. The CDR3 coding sequence is TGTGCCAGCAGCCAAGGAGGCCCATATGCAACAGATACGCAGTATTTT. Translation gives CASSQGGPYATDTQYF.

The table lists this clonotype with many counts. This rearrangement joins TRBV7-9 to TRBJ2-3, with TRBD2 matching 7 bases. The CDR3 runs to 14 residues. V was pared by 5 bases and J by 1 base, with 3 bases of the junction left unmatched. Germline V gene data show CDR1 as SEHNR and CDR2 as FQNEAQ (reference sequence). CDR3 in amino acids: CASSLGLGTDTQYF. The CDR3 coding sequence is TGTGCCAGCAGCCTTGGACTAGGCACAGATACGCAGTATTTT.

V is TRBV2 and J is TRBJ1-2; D is ambiguous. The germline V and J ends were trimmed by 8 bases and 3 bases, with 13 bases remaining between them. The V gene's germline CDR1 is SNHLY and CDR2 FYNNEI. The CDR3 loop spans 13 amino acids. The CDR3 sequence: CASGGPKDYGYTF. DNA of the CDR3: TGTGCCAGCGGAGGACCGAAGGACTATGGCTACACCTTC.

A few counts support this clonotype. The V gene is TRBV19, the J gene TRBJ1-2; 8 nucleotides match TRBD1. Germline V gene data show CDR1 as LNHDA and CDR2 as SQIVND (reference sequence). J was trimmed by 1 base and V by 3 bases; bases with no gene match: 4. The CDR3 covers 15 residues. The CDR3 is CASSMGQADNYGYTF. CDR3 sequence (DNA): TGTGCCAGTAGTATGGGACAGGCGGATAACTATGGCTACACCTTC.

This clonotype was found a few times. The chain employs TRBV21-1 and TRBJ1-1. TRBV21-1 is a pseudogene locus. The CDR3 runs 19 residues. The CDR3 loop reads CASSKVKVRHLEINTEAFF. The CDR3 DNA follows: TGTGCCAGCAGCAAAGTAAAAGTGAGACATCTCGAGATAAACACTGAAGCTTTCTTT.

Only a few counts were recorded for this clonotype. The rearrangement links TRBV3-1 to TRBJ2-7; TRBD2 is a possible D gene (5 bases). Germline loops: CDR1 LGHDT, CDR2 YNNKEL (reference sequence). There are 14 residues in the CDR3. The V and J ends lost 0 bases and 2 bases respectively, with 8 bases between them. CDR3 residues: CASSQDLATYEQYF. CDR3 DNA: TGTGCCAGCAGCCAAGACCTAGCCACCTACGAGCAGTACTTC.

This sequence joins TRBV30 and TRBJ1-2; 7 positions agree with TRBD1. Germline trimming cut 1 base from V and 8 bases from J; bases unmatched to any gene: 13. Germline V gene data show CDR1 as GTSNPN and CDR2 as SVGIG (reference sequence). This CDR3 has 15 amino acids. The DNA of the CDR3 is TGTGCCTGGAGTGAGGGGGCAAGGGGGGCACAAGGCTACACCTTC. It specifies CAWSEGARGAQGYTF.

The rearrangement uses TRBV12-3 or TRBV12-4 and TRBJ2-1, with 10 bases fitting TRBD2. The CDR3 sequence is 15 residues long. J was trimmed by 8 bases and V by 7 bases; bases with no gene match: 11. In DNA form, the CDR3 reads TGTGCCAGCACCGAAGCGGGAGGGCCTTTCGATGAGCAGTTCTTC. Encoded protein: CASTEAGGPFDEQFF.

This clonotype was detected ten times or more. The V gene is TRBV6-6, the J gene TRBJ2-5, with a possible D match to TRBD2 (5 bases). CDR1 and CDR2 (germline): MNHNY, SVGAGI (reference sequence). The CDR3 runs 11 residues. V dropped 5 bases and J dropped 7 bases, with 8 bases sitting between them. Here the CDR3 reads CASSPAGTQYF. The CDR3 DNA follows: TGTGCCAGCAGTCCCGCGGGGACCCAGTACTTC.